Below, one T cell receptor beta chain is given with its context. What was amplified from RNA transcripts were TCR beta CDR3 regions. A first-round RT-PCR of the TCR CDR3 used the HTBI primer set. Using its own MiXCR run on the multiplex PCR reads, TCRdb lists one record per CDR3 protein. This table has 600,000 or so distinct CDR3 sequences, under 20% appearing once. The CDR3 totals 16 residues. The germline V gene has CDR1 MNHNS and CDR2 SASEGT. With V trimmed by 4 bases and J by 3 bases, 5 bases remained unmatched. The data derive from a study of T cells in Graves' hyperthyroidism and ophthalmopathy. When ophthalmopathy did not progress within 18 months, Graves' hyperthyroidism was considered stable.

This chain links TRBV6-1 with TRBJ2-2; 10 nucleotides match TRBD2. The receptor was isolated from a woman in her 30s with Graves' hyperthyroidism. What was sequenced was blood. The CDR3, as DNA: TGTGCCAGCAGTGGGAGCGGGAGGGCCTACACCGGGGAGCTGTTTTTT. This gives the protein CASSGSGRAYTGELFF.